The rows below give T cell receptor beta chains drawn from one sample of a study of cytotoxic CD8 clonotypes in ibrutinib-treated CLL. Libraries were prepared by immunoSEQ multiplex PCR; TCRdb keeps only in-frame clonotypes and omits some of them. The sample comprises over 140,000 clones, over 75% of which are singletons, and 6% to 9.5% rests with the top ten. The sample was PBMCs, taken after 36 months of ibrutinib treatment. Every receptor here comes from a human donor with chronic lymphocytic leukemia. Each CDR3 is given with its conserved first and last residue. D genes are given only for firm matches. The size of a clone is reported for some rows only, either as once, few or many, or as a class for expanded clones.

.	TRBV5-1	TRBD2	TRBJ2-5	CASSLGGPSGSLKETQYF	TGCGCCAGCAGCTTGGGGGGGCCTAGCGGGAGTTTAAAAGAGACCCAGTACTTC
once	TRBV2	TRBD1	TRBJ1-5	CASALGQGEQPQHF	TGTGCCAGCGCCCTAGGACAGGGCGAACAGCCCCAGCATTTT
.	TRBV5-1	TRBD2	TRBJ2-2	CASSLGLADGELFF	TGCGCCAGCAGCTTAGGTCTAGCGGACGGGGAGCTGTTTTTT
.	TRBV28	.	TRBJ2-3	CASIGRVRSTDTQYF	TGTGCCAGCATTGGCCGGGTAAGGAGCACAGATACGCAGTATTTT
.	TRBV18	TRBD2	TRBJ2-7	CASSPPSGREYEQYF	TGTGCCAGCTCACCACCTAGCGGGAGAGAGTACGAGCAGTACTTC
.	TRBV5-6	TRBD1	TRBJ1-2	CASSDLTRGRGGGYTF	TGTGCCAGCAGCGATCTAACCAGGGGGCGCGGAGGTGGCTACACCTTC
.	TRBV7-9	TRBD1	TRBJ2-1	CASSLGQGSYNEQFF	TGTGCCAGCAGCTTAGGACAGGGGAGCTACAATGAGCAGTTCTTC
.	TRBV27	TRBD1	TRBJ2-7	CASSPNRGSYEQYF	TGTGCCAGCAGCCCTAACAGGGGCTCCTACGAGCAGTACTTC
.	TRBV6-4	.	TRBJ2-3	CATRGLTDTQYF	TGTGCCACCAGGGGTCTCACAGATACGCAGTATTTT
.	TRBV11-2	.	TRBJ2-5	CASSLVVASETQYF	TGTGCCAGCAGCTTAGTAGTAGCGTCGGAGACCCAGTACTTC